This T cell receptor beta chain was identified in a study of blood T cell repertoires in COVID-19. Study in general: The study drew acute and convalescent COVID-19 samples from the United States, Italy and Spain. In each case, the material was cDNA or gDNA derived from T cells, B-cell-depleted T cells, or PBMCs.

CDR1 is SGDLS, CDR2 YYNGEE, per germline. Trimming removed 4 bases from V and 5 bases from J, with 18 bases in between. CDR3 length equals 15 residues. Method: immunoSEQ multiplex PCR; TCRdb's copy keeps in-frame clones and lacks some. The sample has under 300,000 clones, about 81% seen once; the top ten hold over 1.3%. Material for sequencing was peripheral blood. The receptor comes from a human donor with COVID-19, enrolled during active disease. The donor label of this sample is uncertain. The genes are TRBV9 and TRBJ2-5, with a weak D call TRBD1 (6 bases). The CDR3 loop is CASSPRGSSEETQYF. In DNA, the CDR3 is TGTGCCAGCAGCCCGAGGGGGAGCTCTGAGGAGACCCAGTACTTC.